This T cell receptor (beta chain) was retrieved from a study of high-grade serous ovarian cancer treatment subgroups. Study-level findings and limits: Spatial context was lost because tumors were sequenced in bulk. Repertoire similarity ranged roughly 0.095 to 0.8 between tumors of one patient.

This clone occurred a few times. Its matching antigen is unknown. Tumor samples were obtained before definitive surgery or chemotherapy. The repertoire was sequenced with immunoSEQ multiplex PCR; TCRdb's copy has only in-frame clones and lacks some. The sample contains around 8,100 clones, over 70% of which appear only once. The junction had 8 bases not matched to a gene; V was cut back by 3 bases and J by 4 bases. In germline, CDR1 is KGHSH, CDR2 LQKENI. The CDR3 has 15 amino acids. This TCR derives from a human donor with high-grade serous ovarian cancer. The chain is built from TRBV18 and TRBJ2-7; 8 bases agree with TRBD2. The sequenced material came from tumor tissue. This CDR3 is CASSPSLAGLYEQYF. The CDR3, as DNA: TGTGCCAGCTCACCCTCCCTAGCGGGCCTGTACGAGCAGTACTTC.